This TCR beta chain stems from a study of T cell responses to AZD1222 COVID-19 vaccine. CDR1 is SGHDT, CDR2 YYEEEE, per germline. This CDR3 has 15 residues. Trimming stripped 4 bases from V and 4 bases from J, with 14 bases between. Assay: immunoSEQ multiplex PCR; the TCRdb copy retains only in-frame clones and omits some. The repertoire has roughly 20,000 clones, approximately 79% of them found once; the top ten carry approximately 45%. The genes are TRBV5-6 and TRBJ1-4; a weak D match, TRBD1 (5 bases). The material sequenced was peripheral blood, taken on day 0 of AZD1222 vaccination. The receptor comes from an adult in good health. Written as DNA, the CDR3 is TGTGCCAGCAGCCAAGGGACCGGTGTTAATGAAAAACTGTTTTTT. Encoded protein: CASSQGTGVNEKLFF.